This passage covers 23 T cell receptor beta chains from one sample sequenced in a study of blood T cells in healthy people across ages. Next came a second PCR, run for about 7 to 12 cycles, which used a sample-barcoded 5' primer along with a J-beta primer mix. TCRdb independently ran MiXCR on the 5' RACE reads; one entry per CDR3 protein. The repertoire holds about 1.7 million distinct CDR3 sequences, with about 30% as singletons. Sequenced sample: blood. These receptors all come from a woman under 40 in good health.

This clonotype occurred a few times. The chain has TRBV27 and TRBJ2-3; possibly TRBD2 for D (6 bases). CDR1 and CDR2 from the germline V gene are MNHEY and SMNVEV (reference sequence). The CDR3 is made up of 16 amino acids. Trimming removed 4 bases from V and 4 bases from J, with 18 bases in between. This chain's CDR3 is CASSSGLVVSADTQYF. In DNA, the CDR3 is TGTGCCAGCAGTTCGGGACTCGTGGTTTCAGCAGATACGCAGTATTTT.

This clonotype appeared many times. The rearrangement joins TRBV10-2 to TRBJ2-7; D is ambiguous. CDR1 is WSHSY, CDR2 SAAADI, per germline. CDR3 length: 12 residues. V lost 7 bases and J 2 bases, leaving 9 bases between the germline ends. This CDR3 reads CASTGRAYEQYF. In DNA form, the CDR3 reads TGCGCCAGCACGGGTAGGGCCTACGAGCAGTACTTC.

There are a few counts of this clonotype. The chain recombines TRBV7-6 with TRBJ2-6; 12 bases align to TRBD1. V was clipped by 7 bases and J by 3 bases; unmatched bases: 10. CDR3 size: 18 residues. Germline V gene lookup returns CDR1 SGHVS and CDR2 FNYEAQ. DNA for the CDR3: TGTGCCAGCAACACAGCCGGGACAGGGGGCAATGGGGCCAACGTCCTGACTTTC. Its protein is CASNTAGTGGNGANVLTF. Using reference TRBV7-6 and TRBJ2-6 for the parts outside the CDR3, the full variable domain is GAGVSQSPRYKVTKRGQDVALRCDPISGHVSLYWYRQALGQGPEFLTYFNYEAQQDKSGLPNDRFSAERPEGSISTLTIQRTEQRDSAMYRCASNTAGTGGNGANVLTFGAGSRLTVL.

As to this clonotype: The junction departs from germline at one end; a sequencing error may be responsible. V gene TRBV28 combines with J gene TRBJ1-1; the match to TRBD1 covers 9 bases. The CDR3 runs to 18 residues. Germline CDR1 reads MDHEN; CDR2 reads SYDVKM. CDR3 region: CVSSHPLDRGVLYTEAFF. Written as DNA, the CDR3 is TGTGTCAGCAGTCACCCGCTCGACAGGGGGGTATTGTACACTGAAGCTTTCTTT.

This clonotype has at least ten counts. The CDR3 DNA reads as TGTGCCAGCAGTACCAGATTGAATTCACCCCTCCACTTT. Its protein is CASSTRLNSPLHF. V usage is TRBV6-6 and J usage is TRBJ1-6; unclear D gene. V lost 5 bases, J lost 7 bases, and 9 bases lay in between. From germline, CDR1 is MNHNY and CDR2 SVGAGI (reference sequence). This CDR3 contains 13 residues.

About this clonotype itself: Germline and junction disagree at one end, which may indicate a read error. The J gene is TRBJ2-1, the V gene TRBV6-1; D uncertain. The germline V gene has CDR1 MNHNS and CDR2 SASEGT. The CDR3 length is 14 residues. DNA for the CDR3: TGTACCAGCAGTGACGCGGACGGCTACAATGAGCAGTTCTTC. Its translation is CTSSDADGYNEQFF.

This clonotype showed up just a few times. The chain recombines TRBV6-2 or TRBV6-3 with TRBJ2-3; 8 bases fit TRBD2. J gave up 2 bases and V 5 bases, and 6 bases lay outside the gene matches. Germline lookup yields CDR1 MNHEY and CDR2 SVGEGT. The length of the CDR3 is 15 residues. The chain's CDR3 is CASSTPAGVTDTQYF. CDR3 sequence (DNA): TGTGCCAGCAGTACCCCAGCGGGAGTCACAGATACGCAGTATTTT.

This clonotype came up a few times. The chain joins TRBV14 to TRBJ1-2; weak D call: TRBD1 (6 bases). Trimming cost V 3 bases and J 7 bases, with 12 bases left between them. This CDR3 is built from 13 residues. Germline CDR1 and CDR2: SGHDN and FVKESK. The CDR3 loop is CASSQSQGLGYTF. As DNA, the CDR3 is TGTGCCAGCAGCCAGTCACAGGGTCTTGGCTACACCTTC.

This clonotype showed up just a few times. The genes are TRBV9 and TRBJ2-5; perhaps TRBD1 as D (5 bases). The CDR3 covers 14 residues. The germline CDR1 and CDR2 sequences are SGDLS and YYNGEE. V lost 3 bases and J lost 0, with 9 bases in between. Here the CDR3 reads CASSGDRDQETQYF. The CDR3 nucleotides are TGTGCCAGCAGCGGCGACAGAGACCAAGAGACCCAGTACTTC.

Concerning this clonotype itself: Since a much larger clone is just one base distant, this may be a read error. The V and J genes are TRBV10-3 and TRBJ2-5; possible D gene TRBD2, 6 bases. This CDR3 spans 13 amino acids. The V end lost 5 bases, the J end lost 11 bases, and 18 bases lay between the germline ends. Germline V gene lookup returns CDR1 ENHRY and CDR2 SYGVKD. The CDR3 loop is CAISSETGGEQYF. The CDR3 DNA sequence: TGTGCCATCAGTAGCGAGACTGGCGGGGAGCAGTACTTC.

The chain recombines TRBV5-1 with TRBJ2-2, with D hard to call. Trimming cost V 7 bases and J 7 bases, with 11 bases left between them. The CDR3 spans 12 residues. CDR1 SGHRS and CDR2 YFSETQ come from the germline V gene. The DNA of the CDR3 is TGCGCCAGCGCGGCGGTAAGCGGGGAGCTGTTTTTT. It is translated as CASAAVSGELFF. The entire variable domain, with the rest obtained from reference TRBV5-1 and TRBJ2-2, is as follows: KAGVTQTPRYLIKTRGQQVTLSCSPISGHRSVSWYQQTPGQGLQFLFEYFSETQRNKGNFPGRFSGRQFSNSRSEMNVSTLELGDSALYLCASAAVSGELFFGEGSRLTVL.

CDR3 nucleotides: TGTGCCAGCAGCTTTACAGGGGTTTCGAACTATGGCTACACCTTC. Its translation: CASSFTGVSNYGYTF. The chain links TRBV7-9 to TRBJ1-2; 7 nucleotides match TRBD1. Germline V gene lookup returns CDR1 SEHNR and CDR2 FQNEAQ (reference sequence). Germline trimming cut 3 bases from V and 2 bases from J; bases unmatched to any gene: 6. The CDR3 extends over 15 amino acids.

This chain links TRBV5-6 with TRBJ2-4; D unresolved. The germline V gene encodes CDR1 SGHDT and CDR2 YYEEEE. V dropped 0 bases and J dropped 13 bases, with 23 bases sitting between them. This CDR3 spans 16 amino acids. CDR3 region: CASSLGPSALNNEQYF. CDR3 in DNA: TGTGCCAGCAGCTTGGGACCCTCAGCCTTAAACAATGAGCAGTACTTC.

In this sample, this clonotype turned up many times. In nucleotides, the CDR3 is TGTGCCAGCAGCTTCTCCCAGAACACTGAAGCTTTCTTT. This sequence encodes CASSFSQNTEAFF. V usage is TRBV7-9 and J usage is TRBJ1-1, with D unresolved. V lost 3 bases to trimming and J lost 1 base, with 6 bases between them. The CDR3 covers 13 residues. CDR1 SEHNR and CDR2 FQNEAQ come from the germline V gene (reference sequence). Full variable domain (rest looked up from reference TRBV7-9 and TRBJ1-1): DTGVSQNPRHKITKRGQNVTFRCDPISEHNRLYWYRQTLGQGPEFLTYFQNEAQLEKSRLLSDRFSAERPKGSFSTLEIQRTEQGDSAMYLCASSFSQNTEAFFGQGTRLTVV.

This clonotype has ten or more counts. The genes are TRBV20-1 and TRBJ1-2; 9 bases align to TRBD1. There are 13 residues in the CDR3. V lost 3 bases and J lost 4; bases outside the gene matches: 3. Germline-derived CDR1 and CDR2 are DFQATT and SNEGSKA (reference sequence). CDR3 in amino acids: CSASETGGYGYTF. CDR3 sequence (DNA): TGCAGTGCTAGCGAGACAGGGGGCTATGGCTACACCTTC.

This clonotype has only a few counts. The chain couples TRBV5-1 to TRBJ1-4, with 7 bases fitting TRBD1. Germline CDR1 and CDR2: SGHRS and YFSETQ. Trimming cost V 4 bases and J 5 bases; bases outside gene matches: 11. This CDR3 spans 16 amino acids. CDR3 sequence: CASSTSGVQGNEKLFF. The CDR3 coding sequence is TGCGCCAGCAGCACGTCAGGCGTACAGGGGAATGAAAAACTGTTTTTT.

This clonotype was found a few times. The chain links TRBV7-9 to TRBJ2-6; 14 bases agree with TRBD2. V lost 7 bases to trimming and J lost 3 bases; unmatched junction nucleotides: 2. Germline-derived CDR1 and CDR2 are SEHNR and FQNEAQ (reference sequence). The CDR3 has 16 residues. CDR3 loop: CASTGLAGVGANVLTF. CDR3 sequence (DNA): TGTGCCAGCACGGGACTAGCGGGAGTTGGGGCCAACGTCCTGACTTTC.

J is TRBJ2-1 and V is TRBV9, with TRBD2 matching over 10 bases. V lost 0 bases, J lost 0 bases, and 3 bases stayed unmatched. Germline V lookup: CDR1 SGDLS, CDR2 YYNGEE. The CDR3 sequence is 17 residues long. Here the CDR3 DNA reads TGTGCCAGCAGCGTAGAACTAGCGGGGATCTCCTACAATGAGCAGTTCTTC. It specifies CASSVELAGISYNEQFF.

The genes are TRBV2 and TRBJ1-5; D is ambiguous. Germline V gives CDR1 SNHLY, CDR2 FYNNEI. Deletions cut 3 bases from V and 5 bases from J, with 8 bases between. The CDR3 extends over 13 amino acids. The CDR3 DNA follows: TGTGCCAGCAGTGATAAGGGTTATCAGCCCCAGCATTTT. It yields the protein CASSDKGYQPQHF. Combining the CDR3 with reference TRBV2 and TRBJ1-5 gives the whole variable domain EPEVTQTPSHQVTQMGQEVILRCVPISNHLYFYWYRQILGQKVEFLVSFYNNEISEKSEIFDDQFSVERPDGSNFTLKIRSTKLEDSAMYFCASSDKGYQPQHFGDGTRLSIL.

The chain recombines TRBV27 with TRBJ1-6, with no clear D. V was clipped by 0 bases and J by 6 bases, with 3 bases between them. Germline V gene lookup returns CDR1 MNHEY and CDR2 SMNVEV (reference sequence). The CDR3 extends over 13 amino acids. This chain's CDR3 is CASSLSVNSPLHF. The DNA for the CDR3 is TGTGCCAGCAGTTTATCCGTTAATTCACCCCTCCACTTT.

This clonotype was counted a few times. This sequence joins TRBV13 and TRBJ2-1; 9 bases match TRBD2. V lost 5 bases and J lost 5; bases outside the gene matches: 10. This CDR3 comprises 16 residues. The germline gives CDR1 PRHDT, CDR2 FYEKMQ (reference sequence). The CDR3 spells CASSPLAGDLNNEQFF. CDR3 DNA sequence: TGTGCCAGCAGCCCTTTAGCGGGAGATCTAAACAATGAGCAGTTCTTC.

This clonotype was observed a few times. CDR3 sequence (DNA): TGTGCCAGCAGCCCTCCTTGGACAGGGCTAGGGGAGACCCAGTACTTC. It yields the protein CASSPPWTGLGETQYF. The V gene is TRBV12-3 or TRBV12-4, the J gene TRBJ2-5; 8 bases agree with TRBD1. Losses at the gene ends were 6 bases for V and 5 bases for J; bases not matched to a gene: 14. The CDR3 totals 16 residues.

This clonotype was found many times. Here the CDR3 reads CASCSFGGEGHTEAFF. The CDR3 nucleotides are TGTGCCAGCTGTTCATTCGGGGGCGAGGGGCACACTGAAGCTTTCTTT. The genes are TRBV27 and TRBJ1-1, with D possibly TRBD1 on 6 matching bases. Germline CDR1 and CDR2: MNHEY and SMNVEV (reference sequence). V was trimmed by 8 bases and J by 3 bases, leaving 22 bases between them. This CDR3 comprises 16 residues.